The entry below describes one T cell receptor (beta chain). V dropped 1 base and J dropped 8 bases, with 17 bases sitting between them. The CDR3 is made up of 15 amino acids. Looked up from germline, CDR1 is MNHNS and CDR2 is SASEGT. The data stem from a study of blood T cell repertoires in COVID-19. In the study overall: Acute-phase and convalescent COVID-19 samples originated in the United States, Italy and Spain. In each case, the material was cDNA or gDNA derived from T cells, B-cell-depleted T cells, or PBMCs.

In the original workflow: Amplification with reference gene primers provided the estimates of nucleated cell counts. Assay: immunoSEQ multiplex PCR; the TCRdb copy retains only in-frame clones and omits some. Clonal size and the V and J genes are those of that table, whereas D and trimming came from the DNA. The sample holds about 98,000 clones; approximately 82% are singletons and the top ten take roughly 4.1%. The material sequenced was peripheral blood. This clonotype originated in a man in his sixties with acute or convalescent COVID-19. The chain joins TRBV6-1 to TRBJ1-2; D may be TRBD1 (5 bases). The CDR3: CASSEVGGAGRGYTF. CDR3 DNA: TGTGCCAGCAGTGAAGTCGGAGGGGCAGGACGGGGCTACACCTTC.